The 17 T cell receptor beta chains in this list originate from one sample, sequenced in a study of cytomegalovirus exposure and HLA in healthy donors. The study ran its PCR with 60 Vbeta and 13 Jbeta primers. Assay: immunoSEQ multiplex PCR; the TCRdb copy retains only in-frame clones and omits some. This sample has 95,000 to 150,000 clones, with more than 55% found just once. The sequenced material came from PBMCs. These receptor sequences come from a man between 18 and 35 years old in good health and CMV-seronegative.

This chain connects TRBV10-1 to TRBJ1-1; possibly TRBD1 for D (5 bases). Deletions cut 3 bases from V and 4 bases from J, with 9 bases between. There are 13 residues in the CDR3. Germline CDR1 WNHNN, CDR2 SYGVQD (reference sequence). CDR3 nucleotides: TGCGCCAGCAGTGATCGGGGGGTCACTGAAGCTTTCTTT. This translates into CASSDRGVTEAFF.

As DNA, the CDR3 is TGTGCCAGCAGCCCAACCGCAGGCACAGATACGCAGTATTTT. Its translation is CASSPTAGTDTQYF. J is TRBJ2-3 and V is TRBV7-6; D unresolved. Per the germline V gene, CDR1 is SGHVS and CDR2 is FNYEAQ. V lost 5 bases and J 1 base, leaving 10 bases between the germline ends. The CDR3 sequence is 14 residues long.

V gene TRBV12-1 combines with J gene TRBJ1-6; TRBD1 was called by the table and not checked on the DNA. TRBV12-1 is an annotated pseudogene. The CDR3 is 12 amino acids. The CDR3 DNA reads TGTGCCAGCAGCTGGGCGAGATCACCCCTCCACTTT. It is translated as CASSWARSPLHF.

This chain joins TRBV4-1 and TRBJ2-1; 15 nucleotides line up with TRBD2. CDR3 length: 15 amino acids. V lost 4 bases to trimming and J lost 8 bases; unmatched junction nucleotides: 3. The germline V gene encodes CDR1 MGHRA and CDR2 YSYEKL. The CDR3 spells CASSRGLAGGDEQFF. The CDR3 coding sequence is TGCGCCAGCAGCCGAGGACTAGCGGGGGGGGATGAGCAGTTCTTC.

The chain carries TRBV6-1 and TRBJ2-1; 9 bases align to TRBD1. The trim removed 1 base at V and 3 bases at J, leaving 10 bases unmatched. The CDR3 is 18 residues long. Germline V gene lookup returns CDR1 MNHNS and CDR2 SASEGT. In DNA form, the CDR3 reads TGTGCCAGCAGTGAAGACAGGGACAGGGTGCGAGGCTACAATGAGCAGTTCTTC. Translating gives CASSEDRDRVRGYNEQFF.

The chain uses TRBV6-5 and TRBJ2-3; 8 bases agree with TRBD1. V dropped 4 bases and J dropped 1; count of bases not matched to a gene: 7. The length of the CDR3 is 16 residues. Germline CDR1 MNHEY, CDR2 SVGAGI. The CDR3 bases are TGTGCCAGCAGTTTTTCAGGGGGCTTCGGCACAGATACGCAGTATTTT. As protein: CASSFSGGFGTDTQYF.

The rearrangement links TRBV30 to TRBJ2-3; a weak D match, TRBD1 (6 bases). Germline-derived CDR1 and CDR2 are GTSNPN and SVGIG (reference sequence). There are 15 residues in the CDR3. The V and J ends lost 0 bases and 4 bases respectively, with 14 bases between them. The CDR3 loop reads CAWSVGHLDADTQYF. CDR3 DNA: TGTGCCTGGAGTGTGGGACACTTGGATGCAGATACGCAGTATTTT.

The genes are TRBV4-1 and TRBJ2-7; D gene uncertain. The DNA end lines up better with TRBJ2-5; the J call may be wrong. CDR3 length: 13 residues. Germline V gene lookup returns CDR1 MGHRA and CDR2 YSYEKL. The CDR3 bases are TGCGCCAGCAGCCAATGGGCAGAAGAGACCCAGTACTTC. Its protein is CASSQWAEETQYF.

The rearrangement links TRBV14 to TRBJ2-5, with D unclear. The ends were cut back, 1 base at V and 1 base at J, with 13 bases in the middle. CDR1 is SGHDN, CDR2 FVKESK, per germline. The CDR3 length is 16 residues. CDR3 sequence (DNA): TGTGCCAGCAGCCAAGTTTCCGGTCGAACCCAAGAGACCCAGTACTTC. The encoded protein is CASSQVSGRTQETQYF.

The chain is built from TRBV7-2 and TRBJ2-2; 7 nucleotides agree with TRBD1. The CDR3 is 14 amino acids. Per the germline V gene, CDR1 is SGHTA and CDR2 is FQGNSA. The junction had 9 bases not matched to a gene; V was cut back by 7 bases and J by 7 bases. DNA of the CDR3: TGTGCCAGCACAACAAGAGGGGGCAACGGGGAGCTGTTTTTT. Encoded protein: CASTTRGGNGELFF.

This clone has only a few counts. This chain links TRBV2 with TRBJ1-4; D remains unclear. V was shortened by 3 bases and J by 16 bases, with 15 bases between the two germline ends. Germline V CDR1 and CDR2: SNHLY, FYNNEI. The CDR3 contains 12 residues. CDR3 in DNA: TGTGCCAGCAGTGACCGGGGAGGTAGAAAGTTTTTT. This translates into CASSDRGGRKFF.

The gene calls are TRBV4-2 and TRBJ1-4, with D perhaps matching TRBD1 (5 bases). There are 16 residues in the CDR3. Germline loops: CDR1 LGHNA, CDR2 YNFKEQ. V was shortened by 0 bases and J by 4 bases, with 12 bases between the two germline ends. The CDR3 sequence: CASSQDGRGGNEKLFF. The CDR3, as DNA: TGTGCCAGCAGCCAAGATGGGAGGGGAGGTAATGAAAAACTGTTTTTT.

CDR3 sequence: CASSLDSYGYTF. The CDR3 nucleotides read TGTGCCAGCAGTTTAGACAGCTATGGCTACACCTTC. This sequence joins TRBV6-5 and TRBJ1-2, with a tentative D call TRBD1 (5 bases). The CDR3 spans 12 residues. With 4 bases removed from V and 4 bases from J, the gap between germline ends came to 7 bases. CDR1 is MNHEY and CDR2 is SVGAGI in the germline V gene.

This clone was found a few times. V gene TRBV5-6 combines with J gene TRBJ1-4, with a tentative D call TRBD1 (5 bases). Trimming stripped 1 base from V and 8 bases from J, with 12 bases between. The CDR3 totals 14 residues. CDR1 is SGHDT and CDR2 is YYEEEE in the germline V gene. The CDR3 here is CASSLRGIGEKLFF. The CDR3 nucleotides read TGTGCCAGCAGCTTGCGGGGGATCGGAGAAAAACTGTTTTTT.

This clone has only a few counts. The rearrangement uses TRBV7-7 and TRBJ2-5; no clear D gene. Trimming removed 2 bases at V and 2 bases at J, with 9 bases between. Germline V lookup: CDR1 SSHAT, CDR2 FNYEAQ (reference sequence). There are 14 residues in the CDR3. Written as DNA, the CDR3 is TGTGCCAGCAGCTTAAGGCTAGGTCAAGAGACCCAGTACTTC. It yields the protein CASSLRLGQETQYF.

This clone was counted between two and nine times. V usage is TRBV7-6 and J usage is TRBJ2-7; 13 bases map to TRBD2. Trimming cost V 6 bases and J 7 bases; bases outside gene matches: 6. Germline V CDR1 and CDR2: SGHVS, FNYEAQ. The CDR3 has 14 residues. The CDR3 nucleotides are TGTGCCAGCAGTTGGACTAGCGGGAGTTGGGAGCAGTACTTC. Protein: CASSWTSGSWEQYF.

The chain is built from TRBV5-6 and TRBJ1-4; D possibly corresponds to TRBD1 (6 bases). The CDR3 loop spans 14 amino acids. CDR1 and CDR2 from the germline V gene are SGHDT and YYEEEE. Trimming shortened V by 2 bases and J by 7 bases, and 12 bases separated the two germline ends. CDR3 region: CASSFRGVSEKLFF. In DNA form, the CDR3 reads TGTGCCAGCAGCTTCAGGGGAGTTAGTGAAAAACTGTTTTTT.